One and the same sample provided the 25 T cell receptor beta chains below, sequenced in a study of blood T cell repertoires in COVID-19. TCRdb's table, derived via immunoSEQ multiplex PCR, lists solely in-frame clones and lacks some. In the table there are about 220,000 clones, roughly 85% of which are singletons. Sequencing was carried out using peripheral blood. The receptors originated from a woman aged 65 to 85 with COVID-19, enrolled during active disease.

This chain links TRBV6-2 or TRBV6-3 with TRBJ1-2; 7 bases align to TRBD1. CDR3 length: 18 amino acids. With V trimmed by 1 base and J by 4 bases, 15 bases remained unmatched. The V gene's germline CDR1 is MNHEY and CDR2 SVGEGT. For the CDR3, the DNA is TGTGCCAGCAGTTACTACGCCGTACAGGGGTCAGAGGTCTATGGCTACACCTTC. This sequence encodes CASSYYAVQGSEVYGYTF.

The V gene is TRBV7-3, the J gene TRBJ2-2; D is possibly TRBD2 (6 bases). There are 14 residues in the CDR3. V was clipped by 5 bases and J by 5 bases, with 12 bases between them. The V gene's germline CDR1 is SGHTA and CDR2 FQGTGA. The CDR3 is CASSLRAGTGELFF. The CDR3 DNA reads TGTGCCAGCAGCCTACGGGCGGGGACCGGGGAGCTGTTTTTT.

This sequence joins TRBV5-1 and TRBJ2-7, with TRBD2 matching over 9 bases. CDR3 length: 15 amino acids. Germline lookup yields CDR1 SGHRS and CDR2 YFSETQ. Losses at the gene ends were 3 bases for V and 3 bases for J; bases not matched to a gene: 7. CDR3 coding DNA: TGCGCCAGCAGCTGGGGGGCTAGCGGGGTCTACGAGCAGTACTTC. Translating gives CASSWGASGVYEQYF.

The chain couples TRBV19 to TRBJ1-4; D might be TRBD1 (6 bases). CDR1 LNHDA and CDR2 SQIVND come from the germline V gene (reference sequence). This CDR3 comprises 15 residues. The V and J ends lost 6 bases and 7 bases respectively, with 18 bases between them. The CDR3 is CASSPLQGTSEKLFF. The DNA for the CDR3 is TGTGCCAGTAGCCCCCTACAGGGAACGAGTGAAAAACTGTTTTTT.

The chain joins TRBV7-9 to TRBJ2-7, with 7 bases aligning to TRBD2. The germline CDR1 and CDR2 sequences are SEHNR and FQNEAQ (reference sequence). The CDR3 is made up of 13 amino acids. The V and J ends lost 2 bases and 6 bases, in that order; junction bases with no gene match: 4. The CDR3 sequence: CASSLNWGGEQYF. As DNA, the CDR3 is TGTGCCAGCAGCTTAAATTGGGGGGGCGAGCAGTACTTC.

The chain combines TRBV19 with TRBJ1-1, with TRBD1 identical over 9 bases. Germline CDR1 reads LNHDA; CDR2 reads SQIVND (reference sequence). CDR3 length: 19 residues. With 4 bases clipped from V and 0 bases from J, the junction kept 15 bases outside the gene matches. For the CDR3, the DNA is TGTGCCAGTAGTACCCGGGGACAGGGAAGGGGCCACATGAACACTGAAGCTTTCTTT. It specifies CASSTRGQGRGHMNTEAFF.

This clone appeared once. V and J are TRBV6-5 and TRBJ2-7; 9 bases map to TRBD2. The CDR3 has 12 amino acids. Trimming took 8 bases from V and 6 from J; bases not matched to a gene: 5. CDR1 and CDR2 (germline): MNHEY, SVGAGI. The CDR3 here is CASAGGSVEQYF. The CDR3 coding sequence is TGTGCCAGCGCGGGGGGGTCTGTCGAGCAGTACTTC.

V gene TRBV18 combines with J gene TRBJ1-3; weak D call: TRBD1 (6 bases). The CDR3 covers 16 residues. With 2 bases removed from V and 0 bases from J, the gap between germline ends came to 11 bases. Germline V lookup: CDR1 KGHSH, CDR2 LQKENI. CDR3 loop: CASSPNTGNSGNTIYF. The DNA for the CDR3 is TGTGCCAGCTCACCAAACACAGGGAACTCTGGAAACACCATATATTTT.

This chain joins TRBV12-3 or TRBV12-4 and TRBJ2-7; TRBD2 might be the D (5 bases). Trimming pared 1 base from V and 2 bases from J, leaving 6 bases between. The CDR3 loop spans 13 amino acids. The CDR3 loop is CASSLGGTYEQYF. The CDR3 nucleotides are TGTGCCAGCAGTTTAGGAGGGACCTACGAGCAGTACTTC.

The chain combines TRBV19 with TRBJ1-1, with D hard to call. The CDR3 has 13 amino acids. V lost 4 bases and J lost 5, with 11 bases in between. Germline V CDR1 and CDR2: LNHDA, SQIVND (reference sequence). The CDR3 DNA reads TGTGCCAGTAGTACGAGTCGGAGGACTGAAGCTTTCTTT. Its protein product is CASSTSRRTEAFF.

The J gene is TRBJ1-2, the V gene TRBV4-3, with 10 positions matching TRBD1. This CDR3 is built from 16 residues. With V trimmed by 3 bases and J by 1 base, 5 bases remained unmatched. The germline CDR1 and CDR2 sequences are LGHNA and YSLEER. The CDR3 is CASSHTGQGNNYGYTF. The CDR3 region has the DNA TGCGCCAGCAGCCACACGGGACAGGGGAATAACTATGGCTACACCTTC.

The chain has TRBV6-5 and TRBJ2-3, with D hard to call. V lost 8 bases, J lost 4 bases, and 13 bases lay in between. The CDR3 is 13 amino acids. Per germline, CDR1 MNHEY and CDR2 SVGAGI. CDR3 sequence reads: CASGNLGADTQYF. CDR3 DNA sequence: TGTGCCAGCGGCAACCTAGGAGCAGATACGCAGTATTTT.

This clone was observed once. This chain joins TRBV21-1 and TRBJ2-3; the D call in the table, TRBD1, was not verified against the DNA. TRBV21-1 is flagged as a pseudogene. The CDR3 sequence is 18 residues long. The CDR3 DNA follows: TGTGCCAGCAGCAAAGTTGTTAGGGGCAGAACTAGCACAGATACGCAGTATTTT. As protein: CASSKVVRGRTSTDTQYF.

A few counts support this clone. The chain joins TRBV19 to TRBJ2-3; D might be TRBD2 (6 bases). V dropped 4 bases and J dropped 5 bases, with 16 bases sitting between them. Germline assignment: CDR1 LNHDA and CDR2 SQIVND (reference sequence). The length of the CDR3 is 15 residues. CDR3: CASSTGGEVGDTQYF. CDR3 in DNA: TGTGCCAGTAGTACTGGCGGGGAGGTAGGAGATACGCAGTATTTT.

V and J are TRBV6-5 and TRBJ2-3; no firm D call. CDR3 size: 15 residues. V was trimmed by 6 bases and J by 0 bases, leaving 13 bases between them. Germline V lookup: CDR1 MNHEY, CDR2 SVGAGI. DNA of the CDR3: TGTGCCAGCAGCCTCCGCGGCGGTAGCACAGATACGCAGTATTTT. Translated: CASSLRGGSTDTQYF.

This clone appeared a single time. The gene calls are TRBV27 and TRBJ1-1; 8 bases line up with TRBD1. V shed 6 bases, J shed 4 bases, and the junction held 7 bases outside the gene matches. Germline loops: CDR1 MNHEY, CDR2 SMNVEV (reference sequence). The CDR3 has 14 residues. The CDR3 coding sequence is TGTGCCAGCAGGAAACAGGGGGTAGGCACTGAAGCTTTCTTT. Amino acids: CASRKQGVGTEAFF.

This chain uses TRBV7-2 with TRBJ1-4; maybe TRBD1 (5 bases). Trimming left V 2 bases short and J 8 bases short, with 9 bases between. Germline V gene lookup returns CDR1 SGHTA and CDR2 FQGNSA. The CDR3 has 13 residues. CDR3 coding DNA: TGTGCCAGCAGCTTAAGATCAGGGGAAAAACTGTTTTTT. Translation gives CASSLRSGEKLFF.

This rearrangement joins TRBV3-1 (or the pseudogene TRBV3-2) to TRBJ1-1; no clear D. The CDR3 has 13 amino acids. Trimming cost V 1 base and J 7 bases, with 10 bases left between them. CDR1 and CDR2 (germline): LGHDT, YNNKEL (reference sequence). CDR3 in amino acids: CASSQGQRVEAFF. CDR3 bases: TGTGCCAGCAGCCAAGGGCAGAGGGTTGAAGCTTTCTTT.

V usage is TRBV23-1 and J usage is TRBJ2-1; a possible D gene is TRBD2 (5 bases). TRBV23-1 is an ORF, and what it does is uncertain. V shed 3 bases and J shed 2 bases, with 11 bases lying between them. This CDR3 is 15 amino acids long. CDR3 sequence reads: CASSHHGVTYNEQFF. CDR3 DNA: TGCGCCAGCAGTCACCACGGGGTCACCTACAATGAGCAGTTCTTC.

V and J are TRBV2 and TRBJ2-7; TRBD2 aligns across 8 bases. The junction had 7 bases not matched to a gene; V was cut back by 0 bases and J by 0 bases. The CDR3 runs to 17 residues. Germline CDR1 is SNHLY and CDR2 is FYNNEI. Here the CDR3 DNA reads TGTGCCAGCAGTGAAGCGCAGGTAGCGGGAACCTCCTACGAGCAGTACTTC. It yields the protein CASSEAQVAGTSYEQYF.

The rearrangement joins TRBV7-2 to TRBJ2-3; 9 positions match TRBD2. Germline V gene data show CDR1 as SGHTA and CDR2 as FQGNSA. The CDR3 consists of 16 residues. V dropped 5 bases and J dropped 1; count of bases not matched to a gene: 7. The CDR3 spells CASSAYSGGGTDTQYF. The CDR3, as DNA: TGTGCCAGCAGCGCCTATAGCGGGGGAGGCACAGATACGCAGTATTTT.

The gene calls are TRBV12-5 and TRBJ2-1; 9 bases are a match to TRBD1. Per the germline V gene, CDR1 is LGHNT and CDR2 is FRNRAP. This CDR3 is 16 amino acids long. V lost 5 bases to trimming and J lost 5 bases; unmatched junction nucleotides: 10. The CDR3 nucleotides are TGTGCTAGTGGTCCCGGGACAGGGAAAAAGGACAATGAGCAGTTCTTC. This translates into CASGPGTGKKDNEQFF.

CDR3 amino acids: CASSLTAGLDDYGYTF. As DNA, the CDR3 is TGTGCCAGCAGCTTAACAGCAGGGTTGGATGACTATGGCTACACCTTC. V usage is TRBV7-3 and J usage is TRBJ1-2, with D tentatively TRBD1 (5 bases). Germline V gives CDR1 SGHTA, CDR2 FQGTGA. V was shortened by 0 bases and J by 3 bases, with 14 bases between the two germline ends. The CDR3 is 16 residues long.

This clone was detected ten times or more. V is TRBV2 and J is TRBJ2-1; 10 nucleotides agree with TRBD1. The CDR3 runs to 15 residues. V gave up 5 bases and J gave up 3 bases; unmatched junction bases: 4. The V gene's germline CDR1 is SNHLY and CDR2 FYNNEI. The DNA of the CDR3 is TGTGCCAGCAGTAAAGGACAGGGGGACTACAATGAGCAGTTCTTC. Its translation: CASSKGQGDYNEQFF. Using reference TRBV2 and TRBJ2-1 for the parts outside the CDR3, the full variable domain is EPEVTQTPSHQVTQMGQEVILRCVPISNHLYFYWYRQILGQKVEFLVSFYNNEISEKSEIFDDQFSVERPDGSNFTLKIRSTKLEDSAMYFCASSKGQGDYNEQFFGPGTRLTVL.

The DNA for the CDR3 is TGTGCCAACAAGACAGGGGGGAACACTGAAGCTTTCTTT. It translates to CANKTGGNTEAFF. The chain combines TRBV2 with TRBJ1-1, with 9 positions matching TRBD1. V trimming: 10 bases; J trimming: 1 base; junction bases outside the gene matches: 4. The V gene's germline CDR1 is SNHLY and CDR2 FYNNEI. The length of the CDR3 is 13 residues. Looking up the rest from reference TRBV2 and TRBJ1-1 gives the full variable domain: EPEVTQTPSHQVTQMGQEVILRCVPISNHLYFYWYRQILGQKVEFLVSFYNNEISEKSEIFDDQFSVERPDGSNFTLKIRSTKLEDSAMYFCANKTGGNTEAFFGQGTRLTVV.